One and the same sample provided the 9 T cell receptor beta chains below, sequenced in a study of cytomegalovirus exposure and HLA in healthy donors. A multiplex PCR was run with 60 Vbeta primers and 13 Jbeta primers. Sequenced by immunoSEQ multiplex PCR; TCRdb stores in-frame clones only, minus some. The sample includes about 200,000 clones, 80% to 85% of them seen just once. The sequenced sample consisted of PBMCs. The receptors were gathered from a woman aged 40 to 50 in good health and CMV-seronegative.

V and J are TRBV4-1 and TRBJ2-7; the D gene is possibly TRBD2 (5 bases). This CDR3 comprises 12 residues. CDR1 is MGHRA, CDR2 YSYEKL, per germline. The V end lost 8 bases, the J end lost 5 bases, and 13 bases lay between the germline ends. The CDR3 spells CASGGTGHEQYF. The DNA of the CDR3 is TGCGCCAGCGGAGGCACGGGCCACGAGCAGTACTTC.

This chain uses TRBV19 with TRBJ2-2; 8 bases are a match to TRBD2. The CDR3 is made up of 15 amino acids. The ends lost 5 bases at V and 5 bases at J; junction bases unmatched: 7. Looked up from germline, CDR1 is LNHDA and CDR2 is SQIVND (reference sequence). CDR3 amino acids: CASSYGGARTGELFF. CDR3 coding DNA: TGTGCCAGTAGTTACGGGGGGGCACGAACCGGGGAGCTGTTTTTT.

The chain recombines TRBV28 with TRBJ1-2; D call uncertain. Germline CDR1 and CDR2: MDHEN and SYDVKM. The CDR3 runs 12 residues. The ends were cut back, 5 bases at V and 5 bases at J, with 9 bases in the middle. The CDR3 nucleotides read TGTGCCAGCAGTCCCCGCCAGTATGGCTACACCTTC. This sequence encodes CASSPRQYGYTF.

V and J are TRBV15 and TRBJ1-5, with 9 bases lining up with TRBD1. The V gene's germline CDR1 is LNHNV and CDR2 YYDKDF (reference sequence). The CDR3 has 16 amino acids. Trimming removed 1 base from V and 7 bases from J; junction bases left unmatched: 8. The DNA of the CDR3 is TGTGCCACCAGCAGAGCAACAGGGGGCTTAGAACAGCCCCAGCATTTT. Its protein product is CATSRATGGLEQPQHF.

The chain links TRBV27 to TRBJ2-1; no clear D. The CDR3 consists of 12 residues. Germline lookup yields CDR1 MNHEY and CDR2 SMNVEV (reference sequence). Trimming removed 7 bases at V and 9 bases at J, with 13 bases between. This chain's CDR3 is CASKSFSGEQFF. The CDR3 region has the DNA TGTGCCAGCAAAAGCTTTTCCGGTGAGCAGTTCTTC.

The chain uses TRBV4-1 and TRBJ1-5, with D uncertain. In germline, CDR1 is MGHRA, CDR2 YSYEKL. Deletions cut 2 bases from V and 2 bases from J, with 10 bases between. This CDR3 spans 15 amino acids. CDR3 in amino acids: CASSQPTEGNQPQHF. The CDR3 region has the DNA TGCGCCAGCAGCCAACCGACGGAGGGCAATCAGCCCCAGCATTTT.

The rearrangement joins TRBV6-5 to TRBJ2-7, with D perhaps TRBD2 (7 bases). V was shortened by 7 bases and J by 7 bases, with 23 bases between the two germline ends. The germline gives CDR1 MNHEY, CDR2 SVGAGI. The CDR3 consists of 15 residues. The DNA for the CDR3 is TGTGCCAGCACCAAGAAGGGGGGGTCGAGTGGAGAGCAGTACTTC. Protein: CASTKKGGSSGEQYF.

The CDR3 spells CASTTSTDTQYF. In DNA form, the CDR3 reads TGTGCCAGCACTACGAGCACAGATACGCAGTATTTT. V usage is TRBV28 and J usage is TRBJ2-3; no reliable D call. Deletions cut 7 bases from V and 0 bases from J, with 5 bases between. CDR1 and CDR2 (germline): MDHEN, SYDVKM. The CDR3 runs to 12 residues.

The chain has TRBV7-9 and TRBJ2-7; possibly TRBD2 for D (6 bases). The CDR3 consists of 12 residues. Trimming pared 8 bases from V and 0 bases from J, leaving 8 bases between. The germline V gene has CDR1 SEHNR and CDR2 FQNEAQ (reference sequence). The CDR3 is CASGGFSYEQYF. The CDR3 bases are TGTGCCAGCGGAGGGTTCTCCTACGAGCAGTACTTC.